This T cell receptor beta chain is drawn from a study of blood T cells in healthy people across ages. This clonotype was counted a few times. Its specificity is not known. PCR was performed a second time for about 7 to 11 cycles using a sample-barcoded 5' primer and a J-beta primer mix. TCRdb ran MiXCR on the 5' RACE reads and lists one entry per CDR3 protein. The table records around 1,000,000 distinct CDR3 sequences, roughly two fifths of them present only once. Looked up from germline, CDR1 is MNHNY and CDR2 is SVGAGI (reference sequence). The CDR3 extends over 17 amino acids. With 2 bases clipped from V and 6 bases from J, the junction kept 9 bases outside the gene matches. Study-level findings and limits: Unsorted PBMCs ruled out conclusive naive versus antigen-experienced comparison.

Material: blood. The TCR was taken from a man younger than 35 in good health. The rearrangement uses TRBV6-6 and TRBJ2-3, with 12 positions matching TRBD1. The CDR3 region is CASSYIRDRGLTDTQYF. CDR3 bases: TGTGCCAGCAGTTACATCCGGGACAGGGGGCTTACCGATACGCAGTATTTT.